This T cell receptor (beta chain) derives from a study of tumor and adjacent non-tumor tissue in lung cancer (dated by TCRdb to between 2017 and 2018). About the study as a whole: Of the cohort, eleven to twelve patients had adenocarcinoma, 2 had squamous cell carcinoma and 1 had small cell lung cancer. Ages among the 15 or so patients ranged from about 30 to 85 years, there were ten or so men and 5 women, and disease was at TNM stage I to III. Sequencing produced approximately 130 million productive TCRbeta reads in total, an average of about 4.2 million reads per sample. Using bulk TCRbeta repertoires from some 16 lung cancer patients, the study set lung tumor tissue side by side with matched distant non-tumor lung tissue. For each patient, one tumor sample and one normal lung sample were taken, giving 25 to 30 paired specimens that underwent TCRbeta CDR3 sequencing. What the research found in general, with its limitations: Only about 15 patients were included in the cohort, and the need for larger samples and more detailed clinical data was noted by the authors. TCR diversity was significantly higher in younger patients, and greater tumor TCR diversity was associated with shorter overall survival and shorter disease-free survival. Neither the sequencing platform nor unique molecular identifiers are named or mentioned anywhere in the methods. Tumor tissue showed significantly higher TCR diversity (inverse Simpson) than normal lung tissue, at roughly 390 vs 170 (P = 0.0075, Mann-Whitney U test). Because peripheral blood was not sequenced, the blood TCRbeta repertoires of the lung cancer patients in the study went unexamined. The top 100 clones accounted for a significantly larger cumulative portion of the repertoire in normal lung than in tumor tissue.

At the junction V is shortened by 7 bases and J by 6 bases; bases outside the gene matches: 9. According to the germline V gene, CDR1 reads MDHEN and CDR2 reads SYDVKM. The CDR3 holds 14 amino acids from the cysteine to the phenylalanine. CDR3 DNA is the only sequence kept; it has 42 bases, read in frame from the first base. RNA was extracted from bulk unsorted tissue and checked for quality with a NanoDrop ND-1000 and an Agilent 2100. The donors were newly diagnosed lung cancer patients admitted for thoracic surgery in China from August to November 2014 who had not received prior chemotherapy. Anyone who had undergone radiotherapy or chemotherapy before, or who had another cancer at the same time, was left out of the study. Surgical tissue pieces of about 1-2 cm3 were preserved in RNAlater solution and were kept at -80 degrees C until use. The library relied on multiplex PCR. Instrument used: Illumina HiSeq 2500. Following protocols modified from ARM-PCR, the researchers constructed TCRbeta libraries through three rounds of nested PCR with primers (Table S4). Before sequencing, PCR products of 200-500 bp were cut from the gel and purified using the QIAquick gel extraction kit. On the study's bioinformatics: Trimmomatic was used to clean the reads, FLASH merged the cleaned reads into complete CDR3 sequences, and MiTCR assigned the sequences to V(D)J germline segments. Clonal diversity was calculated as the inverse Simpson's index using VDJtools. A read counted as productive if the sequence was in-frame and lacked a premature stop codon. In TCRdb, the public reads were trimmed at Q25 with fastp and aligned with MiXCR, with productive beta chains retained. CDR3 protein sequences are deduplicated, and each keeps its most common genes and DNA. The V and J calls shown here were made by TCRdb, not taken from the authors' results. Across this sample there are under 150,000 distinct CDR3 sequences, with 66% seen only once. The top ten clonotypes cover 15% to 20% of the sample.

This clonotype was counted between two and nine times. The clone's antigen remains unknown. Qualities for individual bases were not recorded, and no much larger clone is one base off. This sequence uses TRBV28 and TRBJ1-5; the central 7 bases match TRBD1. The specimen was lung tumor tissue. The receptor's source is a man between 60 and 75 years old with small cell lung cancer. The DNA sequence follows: TGTGCCAGCATCCGGGGAGGGGGCGGTCAGCCCCAGCATTTT. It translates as CASIRGGGGQPQHF.